The 26 T cell receptor beta chains in this list originate from one sample, sequenced in a study of blood T cell repertoires in COVID-19. The method was immunoSEQ multiplex PCR; TCRdb's version includes in-frame clones alone and lacks a portion of them. Counted here are approximately 120,000 clones, over 65% occurring once; the ten biggest clones make up around a sixth. The sequencing input was peripheral blood. The receptors were gathered from a woman aged 55 to 70 with acute or convalescent COVID-19.

The chain is built from TRBV5-1 and TRBJ2-5; 10 nucleotides match TRBD2. This CDR3 is built from 15 residues. V lost 4 bases, J lost 2 bases, and 5 bases stayed unmatched. The germline gives CDR1 SGHRS, CDR2 YFSETQ. CDR3 sequence (DNA): TGCGCCAGCAGCCCTAGCGGGGGACCACAAGAGACCCAGTACTTC. It yields the protein CASSPSGGPQETQYF.

This clone came up once. This chain's CDR3 is CASRGRTNTGELFF. The CDR3 DNA is TGTGCCAGCCGCGGGCGGACGAACACCGGGGAGCTGTTTTTT. This chain connects TRBV3-1 (or the pseudogene TRBV3-2) to TRBJ2-2; TRBD2 might be the D (5 bases). CDR1 is LGHDT and CDR2 is YNNKEL in the germline V gene (reference sequence). CDR3 size: 14 residues. V was pared by 8 bases and J by 0 bases, with 10 bases between.

This clone came up a few times. This rearrangement joins TRBV30 to TRBJ1-2, with 7 bases fitting TRBD1. From germline, CDR1 is GTSNPN and CDR2 SVGIG (reference sequence). Germline trimming cut 4 bases from V and 4 bases from J; bases unmatched to any gene: 9. This CDR3 spans 14 amino acids. The CDR3 DNA sequence: TGTGCCTGGAACGATAACAGGGGCATCTATGGCTACACCTTC. This sequence encodes CAWNDNRGIYGYTF.

The rearrangement links TRBV4-1 to TRBJ2-7; 7 bases fit TRBD2. The CDR3 loop spans 13 amino acids. V gave up 4 bases and J gave up 0 bases; unmatched junction bases: 0. CDR1 and CDR2 from the germline V gene are MGHRA and YSYEKL. The CDR3 sequence: CASSRTSSYEQYF. CDR3 nucleotides: TGCGCCAGCAGCCGGACTAGCTCCTACGAGCAGTACTTC.

The J gene is TRBJ1-6, the V gene TRBV30, with a weak D call TRBD1 (5 bases). Germline CDR1 is GTSNPN and CDR2 is SVGIG (reference sequence). Trimming cost V 4 bases and J 3 bases, with 10 bases left between them. The length of the CDR3 is 14 residues. CDR3 nucleotides: TGTGCCTGGAAAGGGGCGATCTATAATTCACCCCTCCACTTT. Translated: CAWKGAIYNSPLHF.

Note on this clone: The sample holds other DNA sequences that translate to the same CDR3. This chain joins TRBV18 and TRBJ2-3; TRBD2 might be the D (5 bases). This CDR3 has 14 residues. The germline gives CDR1 KGHSH, CDR2 LQKENI. Trimming took 3 bases from V and 2 from J, leaving 9 bases between them. The CDR3 nucleotides read TGTGCCAGCTCACCGAGGGAGAACACAGATACGCAGTATTTT. This codes for CASSPRENTDTQYF.

The chain couples TRBV7-2 to TRBJ2-7; 8 bases match TRBD2. Looked up from germline, CDR1 is SGHTA and CDR2 is FQGNSA. There are 14 residues in the CDR3. V dropped 6 bases and J dropped 4; count of bases not matched to a gene: 8. CDR3 loop: CASSFTGGRYEQYF. Here the CDR3 DNA reads TGTGCCAGCAGTTTCACGGGCGGGAGGTACGAGCAGTACTTC.

The CDR3 coding sequence is TGTGCCAGCAACCCTAGCGGGGGGCGTCAAGAGACCCAGTACTTC. Encoded protein: CASNPSGGRQETQYF. V usage is TRBV6-5 and J usage is TRBJ2-5, with 11 bases lining up with TRBD2. The CDR3 consists of 15 residues. Germline V gene sequence: CDR1 MNHEY, CDR2 SVGAGI. The J segment lost 2 bases and the V segment lost 7 bases, leaving 6 bases of the junction unmatched.

This chain links TRBV30 with TRBJ1-1; a possible D gene is TRBD1 (5 bases). Germline CDR1 GTSNPN, CDR2 SVGIG (reference sequence). The V gene lost 3 bases and the J gene lost 3 bases, with 20 bases spanning the gap. This CDR3 comprises 16 residues. CDR3 nucleotides: TGTGCCTGGAGCGGGGGTGGGATTCGGGGAGACACTGAAGCTTTCTTT. Translation: CAWSGGGIRGDTEAFF.

This clone was counted between two and nine times. This rearrangement joins TRBV27 to TRBJ2-3; 8 bases line up with TRBD1. Germline V lookup: CDR1 MNHEY, CDR2 SMNVEV (reference sequence). The length of the CDR3 is 15 residues. With 4 bases clipped from V and 3 bases from J, the junction kept 6 bases outside the gene matches. CDR3 nucleotide sequence: TGTGCCAGCAGTTATGGACAGGGACTTACAGATACGCAGTATTTT. Translation: CASSYGQGLTDTQYF.

This chain connects TRBV19 to TRBJ1-4; 9 bases align to TRBD1. CDR3 length equals 17 residues. Germline assignment: CDR1 LNHDA and CDR2 SQIVND (reference sequence). J was trimmed by 6 bases and V by 4 bases; bases with no gene match: 12. The CDR3 DNA is TGTGCCAGTAGTACACTAGGGGGCCGGACAGGGGATGAAAAACTGTTTTTT. Protein sequence: CASSTLGGRTGDEKLFF.

The J gene is TRBJ2-2, the V gene TRBV27; D gene unclear. Germline CDR1 MNHEY, CDR2 SMNVEV (reference sequence). Trimming took 6 bases from V and 7 from J, leaving 12 bases between them. This CDR3 spans 13 amino acids. The CDR3 sequence: CASRNSGGGELFF. The CDR3 DNA reads as TGTGCCAGCAGAAACAGTGGTGGCGGGGAGCTGTTTTTT.

V usage is TRBV2 and J usage is TRBJ2-7; 10 bases line up with TRBD2. V was clipped by 4 bases and J by 3 bases; unmatched bases: 3. Germline V gives CDR1 SNHLY, CDR2 FYNNEI. The CDR3 loop spans 14 amino acids. This CDR3 is CASSVEREGYEQYF. The CDR3 DNA reads as TGTGCCAGCAGTGTTGAGCGGGAGGGCTACGAGCAGTACTTC.

The chain's CDR3 is CAWRMNRGHFSPLHF. The CDR3 DNA sequence: TGTGCCTGGAGAATGAACAGGGGGCACTTTTCACCCCTCCACTTT. The chain is built from TRBV30 and TRBJ1-6, with TRBD1 matching over 9 bases. This CDR3 contains 15 residues. Looked up from germline, CDR1 is GTSNPN and CDR2 is SVGIG (reference sequence). V lost 3 bases and J lost 9; bases outside the gene matches: 9.

This chain joins TRBV9 and TRBJ2-7; D possibly corresponds to TRBD2 (6 bases). The germline V and J ends were trimmed by 4 bases and 5 bases, with 13 bases remaining between them. CDR1 is SGDLS and CDR2 is YYNGEE in the germline V gene. This CDR3 region has 13 residues. The CDR3 is CASSPREVNEQYF. The CDR3 DNA reads TGTGCCAGCAGCCCAAGGGAGGTGAACGAGCAGTACTTC. Based on the CDR3 plus reference TRBV9 and TRBJ2-7, the full variable domain is DSGVTQTPKHLITATGQRVTLRCSPRSGDLSVYWYQQSLDQGLQFLIQYYNGEERAKGNILERFSAQQFPDLHSELNLSSLELGDSALYFCASSPREVNEQYFGPGTRLTVT.

This clone was observed a single time. The chain couples TRBV7-2 to TRBJ2-7; D possibly corresponds to TRBD1 (5 bases). Germline CDR1 and CDR2: SGHTA and FQGNSA. The CDR3 spans 14 residues. V gave up 1 base and J gave up 7 bases, with 14 bases separating them. CDR3 nucleotide sequence: TGTGCCAGCAGCTTAGGACAGCCCTTGAGGGAGCAGTACTTC. It is translated as CASSLGQPLREQYF.

This clone was observed a single time. The chain recombines TRBV3-1 (or the pseudogene TRBV3-2) with TRBJ1-1; 8 bases fit TRBD1. After removal of 3 bases from V and 4 bases from J, the junction contained 7 bases not matched to a gene. The CDR3 runs to 15 residues. The germline gives CDR1 LGHDT, CDR2 YNNKEL (reference sequence). CDR3 bases: TGTGCCAGCAGCCACCAGGGGGCGTTTGGCACTGAAGCTTTCTTT. Protein: CASSHQGAFGTEAFF.

The chain combines TRBV28 with TRBJ1-5, with D perhaps matching TRBD1 (5 bases). The ends were cut back, 6 bases at V and 6 bases at J, with 21 bases in the middle. From germline, CDR1 is MDHEN and CDR2 SYDVKM. The CDR3 runs to 16 residues. CDR3 in DNA: TGTGCCAGCAGCGCAACACGGGACCGGAGGGGTCAGCCCCAGCATTTT. Its protein product is CASSATRDRRGQPQHF.

The V and J genes are TRBV10-3 and TRBJ2-1; D gene uncertain. CDR1 ENHRY and CDR2 SYGVKD come from the germline V gene. The V end was cut by 3 bases, the J end by 8 bases, with 8 bases between. CDR3 size: 12 residues. The CDR3 here is CAISDSSYEQFF. The CDR3 DNA sequence: TGTGCCATCAGTGACTCGTCGTATGAGCAGTTCTTC.

The J gene is TRBJ2-6, the V gene TRBV18, with TRBD1 matching 9 bases. Germline CDR1 and CDR2: KGHSH and LQKENI. V gave up 9 bases and J gave up 2 bases; unmatched junction bases: 14. This CDR3 is 18 amino acids long. CDR3 in DNA: TGTGCCAGTTCCGGTGCTGCACAGGGGGCAGCTGGGGCCAACGTCCTGACTTTC. The encoded protein is CASSGAAQGAAGANVLTF.

The chain links TRBV24-1 to TRBJ2-6; no clear D. Trimming shortened V by 6 bases and J by 0 bases, and 2 bases separated the two germline ends. The CDR3 sequence is 13 residues long. Germline loops: CDR1 KGHDR, CDR2 SFDVKD. The CDR3 reads CATSHSGANVLTF. For the CDR3, the DNA is TGTGCCACCAGTCACTCTGGGGCCAACGTCCTGACTTTC.

There are a few counts of this clone. The chain recombines TRBV10-3 with TRBJ1-5, with 10 bases aligning to TRBD1. CDR1 and CDR2 from the germline V gene are ENHRY and SYGVKD. This CDR3 is 19 amino acids long. V shed 2 bases and J 6 bases; nucleotides not matched to a gene: 16. CDR3 bases: TGTGCCATCAGTGAGACAACAAGAGAGACAGGGGGCTGGGCTCAGCCCCAGCATTTT. Protein sequence: CAISETTRETGGWAQPQHF.

A few counts support this clone. The V call is TRBV5-1, the J call TRBJ1-1, with 7 bases lining up with TRBD1. Germline V lookup: CDR1 SGHRS, CDR2 YFSETQ. CDR3 length: 14 residues. The J segment lost 4 bases and the V segment lost 0 bases, leaving 3 bases of the junction unmatched. The CDR3 here is CASSLDRGGTEAFF. For the CDR3, the DNA is TGCGCCAGCAGCTTGGACAGGGGTGGCACTGAAGCTTTCTTT.

Worth noting for this clone: Other nucleotide sequences from this sample produce the same CDR3. V is TRBV2 and J is TRBJ1-1, with 7 bases aligning to TRBD1. The CDR3 totals 13 residues. The germline V gene has CDR1 SNHLY and CDR2 FYNNEI. J was trimmed by 2 bases and V by 4 bases; bases with no gene match: 1. CDR3 nucleotides: TGTGCCAGCAGTGGGGACAGAAACACTGAAGCTTTCTTT. It codes for CASSGDRNTEAFF.

This chain joins TRBV28 and TRBJ1-2; 8 bases map to TRBD1. The CDR3 totals 13 residues. CDR1 is MDHEN, CDR2 SYDVKM, per germline. With 1 base clipped from V and 7 bases from J, the junction kept 2 bases outside the gene matches. The CDR3 protein is CASSLSTGGGYTF. The DNA of the CDR3 is TGTGCCAGCAGTTTATCTACAGGGGGTGGCTACACCTTC.

The rearrangement uses TRBV30 and TRBJ1-2; TRBD1 agrees at 9 bases. The V segment lost 6 bases and the J segment 6 bases; nucleotides outside the gene matches: 11. CDR3 size: 14 residues. Germline CDR1 and CDR2: GTSNPN and SVGIG (reference sequence). The CDR3 sequence is CACLQGQGIHGYTF. The CDR3 nucleotides are TGTGCCTGTCTCCAGGGACAGGGTATCCATGGCTACACCTTC.